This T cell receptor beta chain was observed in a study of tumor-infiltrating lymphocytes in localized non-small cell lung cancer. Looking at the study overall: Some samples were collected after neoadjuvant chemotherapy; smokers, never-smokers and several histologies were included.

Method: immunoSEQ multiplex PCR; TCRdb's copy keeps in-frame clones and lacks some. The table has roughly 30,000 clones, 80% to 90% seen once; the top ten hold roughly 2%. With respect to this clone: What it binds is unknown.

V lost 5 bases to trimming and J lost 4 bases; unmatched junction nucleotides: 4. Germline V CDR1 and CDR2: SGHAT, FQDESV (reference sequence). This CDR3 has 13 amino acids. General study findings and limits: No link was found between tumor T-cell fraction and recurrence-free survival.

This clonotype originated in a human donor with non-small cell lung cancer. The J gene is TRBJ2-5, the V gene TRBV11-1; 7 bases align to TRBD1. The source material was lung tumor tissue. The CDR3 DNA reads TGTGCCAGCAGCCCGGGACAGACAGAGACCCAGTACTTC. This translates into CASSPGQTETQYF.